A single TCR beta chain is shown here with its context. The antigen remains undetermined. These data belong to a study of siplizumab effects on memory and regulatory T cells. Trimming cost V 4 bases and J 6 bases; bases outside gene matches: 11. There are 15 residues in the CDR3. CDR1 is SEHNR, CDR2 FQNEAQ, per germline (reference sequence). Sequencing used immunoSEQ multiplex PCR; TCRdb keeps in-frame clones, though not all of them. The data hold some 100,000 clones, with roughly 96% observed a single time. Study results and limitations: Confirmation was lacking for the suppressive function of proliferating Tregs derived from siplizumab cultures.

The chain uses TRBV7-9 and TRBJ2-7; TRBD2 matches at 8 bases. The sequence was obtained from a human donor in good health. Material for sequencing was naive CD4+ T cells sorted from blood. CDR3 loop: CASSSAGGGLGEQYF. In DNA form, the CDR3 reads TGTGCCAGCAGCTCCGCCGGGGGGGGGCTCGGCGAGCAGTACTTC.